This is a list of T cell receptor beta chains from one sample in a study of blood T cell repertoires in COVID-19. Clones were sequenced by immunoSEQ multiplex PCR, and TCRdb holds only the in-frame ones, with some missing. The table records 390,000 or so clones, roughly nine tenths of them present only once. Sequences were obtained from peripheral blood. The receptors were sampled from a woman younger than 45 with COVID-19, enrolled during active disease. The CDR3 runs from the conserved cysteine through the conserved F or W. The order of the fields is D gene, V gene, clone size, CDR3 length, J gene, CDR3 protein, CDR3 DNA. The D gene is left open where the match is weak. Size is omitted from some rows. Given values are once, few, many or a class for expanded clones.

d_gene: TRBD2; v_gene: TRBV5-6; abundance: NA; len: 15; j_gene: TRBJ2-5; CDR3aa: CASSLGSGSQETQYF; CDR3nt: TGTGCCAGCAGCTTGGGGAGCGGGAGCCAAGAGACCCAGTACTTC
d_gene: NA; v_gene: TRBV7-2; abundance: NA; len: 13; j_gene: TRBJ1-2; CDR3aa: CASSPGAGQGYTF; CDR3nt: TGTGCCAGCAGCCCCGGTGCGGGCCAGGGCTACACCTTC
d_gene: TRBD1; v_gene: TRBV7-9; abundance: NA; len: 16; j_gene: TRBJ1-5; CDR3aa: CASSPRGTGSNQPQHF; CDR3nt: TGTGCCAGCAGCCCTAGGGGGACAGGAAGCAATCAGCCCCAGCATTTT
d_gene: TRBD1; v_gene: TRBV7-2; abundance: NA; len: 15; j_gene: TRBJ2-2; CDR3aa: CASSSDRFFTGELFF; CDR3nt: TGTGCCAGCAGCTCGGACAGGTTTTTCACCGGGGAGCTGTTTTTT
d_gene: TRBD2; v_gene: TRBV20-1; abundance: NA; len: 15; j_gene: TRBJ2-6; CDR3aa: CSASRGGGGANVLTF; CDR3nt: TGCAGTGCTAGTCGCGGGGGTGGTGGGGCCAACGTCCTGACTTTC
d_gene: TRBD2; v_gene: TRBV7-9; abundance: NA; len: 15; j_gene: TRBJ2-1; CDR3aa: CASSLRGLYYNEQFF; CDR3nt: TGTGCCAGCAGCTTGAGGGGACTATACTACAATGAGCAGTTCTTC
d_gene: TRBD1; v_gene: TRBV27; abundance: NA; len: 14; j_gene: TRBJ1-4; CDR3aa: CASSWDRGSEKLFF; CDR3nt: TGTGCCAGCAGTTGGGACAGGGGGAGTGAAAAACTGTTTTTT
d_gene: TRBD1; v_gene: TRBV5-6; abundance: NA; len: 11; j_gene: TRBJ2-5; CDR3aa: CASSRGQTQYF; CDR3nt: TGTGCCAGCAGCAGGGGGCAGACCCAGTACTTC
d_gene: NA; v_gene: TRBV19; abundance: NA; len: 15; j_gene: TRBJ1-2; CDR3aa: CASSPGRGTAYGYTF; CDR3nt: TGTGCCAGTAGTCCGGGGAGGGGAACTGCGTATGGCTACACCTTC
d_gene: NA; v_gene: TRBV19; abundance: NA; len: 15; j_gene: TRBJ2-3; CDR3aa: CASSNARGGPYTQYF; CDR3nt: TGTGCCAGTAGTAATGCAAGGGGGGGGCCGTATACGCAGTATTTT
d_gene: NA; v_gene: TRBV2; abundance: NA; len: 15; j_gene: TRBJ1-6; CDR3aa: CASSDRARNNSPLHF; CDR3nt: TGTGCCAGCAGTGATCGAGCGAGGAATAATTCACCCCTCCACTTT
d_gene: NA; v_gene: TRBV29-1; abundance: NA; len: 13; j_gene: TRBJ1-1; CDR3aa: CSGQRGRDTEAFF; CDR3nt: TGCAGCGGACAAAGGGGTAGGGACACTGAAGCTTTCTTT
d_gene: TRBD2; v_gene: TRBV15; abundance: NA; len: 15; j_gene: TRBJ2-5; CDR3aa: CATSSWGTSQETQYF; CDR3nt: TGTGCCACCAGCTCATGGGGGACTAGCCAAGAGACCCAGTACTTC
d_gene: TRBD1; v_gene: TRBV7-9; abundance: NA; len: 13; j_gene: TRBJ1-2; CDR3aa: CASSLGTGDGYTF; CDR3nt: TGTGCCAGCAGCTTGGGGACAGGGGACGGCTACACCTTC
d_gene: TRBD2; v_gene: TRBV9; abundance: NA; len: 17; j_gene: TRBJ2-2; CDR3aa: CASSVLAGGLGTGELFF; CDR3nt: TGTGCCAGCAGCGTACTAGCGGGAGGGCTGGGCACCGGGGAGCTGTTTTTT
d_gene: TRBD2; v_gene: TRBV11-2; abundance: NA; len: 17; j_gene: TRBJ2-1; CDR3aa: CASSAPYGRASYNEQFF; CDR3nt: TGTGCCAGCAGCGCGCCTTACGGGAGGGCGTCCTACAATGAGCAGTTCTTC
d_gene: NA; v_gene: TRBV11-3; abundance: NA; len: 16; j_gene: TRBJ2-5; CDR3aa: CASSPWVSEYQETQYF; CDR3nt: TGTGCCAGCAGCCCCTGGGTCAGCGAGTACCAAGAGACCCAGTACTTC
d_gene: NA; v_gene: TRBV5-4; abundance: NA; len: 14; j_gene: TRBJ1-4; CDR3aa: CASSLIGTNEKLFF; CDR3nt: TGTGCCAGCAGCTTGATCGGGACAAATGAAAAACTGTTTTTT
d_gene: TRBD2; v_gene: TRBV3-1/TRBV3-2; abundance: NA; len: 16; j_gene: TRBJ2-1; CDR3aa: CASSLIAGGPPYEQFF; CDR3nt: TGTGCCAGCAGCCTAATAGCGGGAGGGCCTCCCTATGAGCAGTTCTTC
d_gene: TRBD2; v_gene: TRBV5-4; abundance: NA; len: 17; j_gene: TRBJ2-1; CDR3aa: CASSTGTSGPSYNEQFF; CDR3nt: TGTGCCAGCAGCACAGGGACTAGCGGGCCTTCCTACAATGAGCAGTTCTTC
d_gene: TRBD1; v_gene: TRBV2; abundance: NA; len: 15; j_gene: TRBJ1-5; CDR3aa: CASKPGQGSNQPQHF; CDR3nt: TGTGCCAGCAAACCGGGACAGGGAAGCAATCAGCCCCAGCATTTT
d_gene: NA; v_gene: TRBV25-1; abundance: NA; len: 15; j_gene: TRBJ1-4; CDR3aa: CASSEYRGFNEKLFF; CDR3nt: TGTGCCAGCAGTGAATACAGGGGCTTTAATGAAAAACTGTTTTTT
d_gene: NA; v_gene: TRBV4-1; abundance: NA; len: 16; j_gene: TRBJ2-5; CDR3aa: CASSQASRSHRETQYF; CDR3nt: TGCGCCAGCAGCCAAGCAAGTAGATCCCATCGGGAGACCCAGTACTTC
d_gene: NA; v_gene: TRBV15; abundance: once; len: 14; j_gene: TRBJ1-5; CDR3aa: CATSRRGGAQPQHF; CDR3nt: TGTGCCACCAGCAGGAGGGGGGGGGCTCAGCCCCAGCATTTT
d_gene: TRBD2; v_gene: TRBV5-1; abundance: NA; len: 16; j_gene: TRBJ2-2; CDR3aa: CASSLGVAGSTGELFF; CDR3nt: TGCGCCAGCAGCTTGGGTGTAGCGGGGAGCACCGGGGAGCTGTTTTTT
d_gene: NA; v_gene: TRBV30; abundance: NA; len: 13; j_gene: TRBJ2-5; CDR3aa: CAWSQGRGETQYF; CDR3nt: TGTGCCTGGAGTCAGGGCCGGGGGGAGACCCAGTACTTC
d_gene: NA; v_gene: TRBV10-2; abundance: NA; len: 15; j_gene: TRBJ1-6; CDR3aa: CASSRGGKNNSPLHF; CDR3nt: TGCGCCAGCAGCCGAGGCGGAAAAAATAATTCACCCCTCCACTTT
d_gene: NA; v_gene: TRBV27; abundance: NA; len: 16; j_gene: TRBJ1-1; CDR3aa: CASSPELRGTNTEAFF; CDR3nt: TGTGCCAGCAGTCCAGAACTAAGGGGAACGAACACTGAAGCTTTCTTT
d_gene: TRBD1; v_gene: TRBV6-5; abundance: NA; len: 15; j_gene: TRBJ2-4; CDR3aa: CASSTGQGHADIQYF; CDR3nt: TGTGCCAGCAGTACCGGACAGGGGCATGCGGACATTCAGTACTTC
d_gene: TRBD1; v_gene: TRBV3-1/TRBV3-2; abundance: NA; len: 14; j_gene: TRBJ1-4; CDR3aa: CASSDRGVREKLFF; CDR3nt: TGTGCCAGCAGCGACAGGGGGGTGCGAGAAAAACTGTTTTTT
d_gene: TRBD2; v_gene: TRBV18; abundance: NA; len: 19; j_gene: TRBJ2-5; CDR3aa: CASSPPTTELLASKETQYF; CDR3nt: TGTGCCAGCTCACCACCCACTACCGAACTACTAGCGAGTAAAGAGACCCAGTACTTC
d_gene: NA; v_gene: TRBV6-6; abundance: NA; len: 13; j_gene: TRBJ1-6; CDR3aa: CASNQGYNSPLHF; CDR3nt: TGTGCCAGCAACCAGGGATATAATTCACCCCTCCACTTT
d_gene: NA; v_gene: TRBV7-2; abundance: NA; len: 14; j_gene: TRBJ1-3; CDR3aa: CASSPQGPGNTIYF; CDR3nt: TGTGCCAGCAGCCCCCAGGGTCCTGGAAACACCATATATTTT
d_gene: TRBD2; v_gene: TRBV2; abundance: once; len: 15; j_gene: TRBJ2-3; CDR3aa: CASEGTSTSTDTQYF; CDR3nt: TGTGCCAGTGAAGGGACTAGCACTAGCACAGATACGCAGTATTTT
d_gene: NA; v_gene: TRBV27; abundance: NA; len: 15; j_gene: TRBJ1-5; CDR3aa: CASSFSGQFNQPQHF; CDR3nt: TGTGCCAGCAGTTTCTCCGGACAGTTTAATCAGCCCCAGCATTTT
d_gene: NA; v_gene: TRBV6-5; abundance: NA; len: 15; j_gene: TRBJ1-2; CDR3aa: CASSYSVQGSYGYTF; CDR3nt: TGTGCCAGCAGTTACTCAGTGCAAGGGAGCTATGGCTACACCTTC
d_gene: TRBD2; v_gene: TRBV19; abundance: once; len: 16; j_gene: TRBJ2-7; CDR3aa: CASTTSGGASPHEQYF; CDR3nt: TGTGCCAGCACGACTAGCGGGGGGGCTTCTCCCCACGAGCAGTACTTC
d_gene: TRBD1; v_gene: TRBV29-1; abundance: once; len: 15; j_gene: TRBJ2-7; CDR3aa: CSVEEGDRGTYEQYF; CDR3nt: TGCAGCGTTGAAGAAGGGGACAGGGGCACCTACGAGCAGTACTTC
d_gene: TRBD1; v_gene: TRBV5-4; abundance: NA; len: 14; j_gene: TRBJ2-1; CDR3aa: CASSVDRANNEQFF; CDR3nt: TGTGCCAGCAGCGTTGACAGGGCCAACAATGAGCAGTTCTTC
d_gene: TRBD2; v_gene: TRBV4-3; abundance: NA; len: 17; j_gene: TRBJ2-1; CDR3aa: CASSQELILAGDNEQFF; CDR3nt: TGCGCCAGCAGCCAAGAATTGATACTAGCGGGAGACAATGAGCAGTTCTTC
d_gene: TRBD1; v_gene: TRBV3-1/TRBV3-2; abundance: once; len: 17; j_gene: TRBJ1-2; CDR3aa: CASSDRGIPLPDYGYTF; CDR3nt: TGTGCCAGCAGCGACAGGGGGATCCCTTTGCCGGACTATGGCTACACCTTC
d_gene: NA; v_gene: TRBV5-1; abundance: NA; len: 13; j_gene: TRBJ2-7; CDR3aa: CASSLDVYYEQYF; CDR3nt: TGCGCCAGCAGCTTGGACGTCTACTACGAGCAGTACTTC
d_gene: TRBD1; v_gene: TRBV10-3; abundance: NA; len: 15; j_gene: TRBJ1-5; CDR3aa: CAISTGQGSNQPQHF; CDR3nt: TGTGCCATCAGCACCGGACAGGGAAGCAATCAGCCCCAGCATTTT
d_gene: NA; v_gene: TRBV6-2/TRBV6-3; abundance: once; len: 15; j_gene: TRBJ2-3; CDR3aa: CASSLEGGTTDTQYF; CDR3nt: TGTGCCAGCAGTTTGGAGGGAGGAACCACAGATACGCAGTATTTT